A few counts support the clone carrying this TCR beta chain. Its antigen is unidentified. The sample belongs to a study of CD8 T cells in ankylosing spondylitis. Study-level results: Earlier studies detected some motif variants in reactive arthritis synovial fluid and blood. In ankylosing spondylitis patients, matched synovial fluid reportedly showed significant enrichment of disease-linked clones.

Trimming pared 0 bases from V and 0 bases from J, leaving 9 bases between. Germline V gene sequence: CDR1 DFQATT, CDR2 SNEGSKA (reference sequence). The CDR3 runs 14 residues. MiXCR, applied by TCRdb to the 5' RACE reads, yields one record per CDR3 protein. The top ten clones hold 5% to 8% of a sample with approximately 220,000 distinct CDR3 sequences, around 24% of them seen once. The chain carries TRBV20-1 and TRBJ2-7; no definite D call. The clonotype originates from a male donor with ankylosing spondylitis or in good health (not recorded which). The sequencing input was blood, either unsorted or a sorted T cell fraction (not recorded which). The CDR3 region is CSAREDGGSYEQYF. The CDR3 nucleotides read TGCAGTGCTAGAGAGGACGGCGGCTCCTACGAGCAGTACTTC.